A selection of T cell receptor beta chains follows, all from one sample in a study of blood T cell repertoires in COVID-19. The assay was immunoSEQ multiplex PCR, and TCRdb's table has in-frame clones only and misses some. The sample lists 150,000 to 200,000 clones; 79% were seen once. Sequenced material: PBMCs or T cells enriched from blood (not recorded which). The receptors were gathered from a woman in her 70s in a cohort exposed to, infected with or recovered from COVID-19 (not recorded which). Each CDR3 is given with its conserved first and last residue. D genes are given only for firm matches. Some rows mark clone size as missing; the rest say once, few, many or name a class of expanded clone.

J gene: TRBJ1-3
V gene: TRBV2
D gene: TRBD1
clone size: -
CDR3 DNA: TGTGCCAGCAGTCCAGGGACAGAGAGAAACACCATATATTTT
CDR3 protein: CASSPGTERNTIYF

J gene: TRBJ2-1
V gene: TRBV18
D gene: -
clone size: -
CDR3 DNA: TGTGCCAGCTCGAGGGGAACTAACGGGAGTGGCAATGAGCAGTTCTTC
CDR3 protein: CASSRGTNGSGNEQFF

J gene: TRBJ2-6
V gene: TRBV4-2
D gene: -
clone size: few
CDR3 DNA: TGTGCCAGCAGCCAAGAAGGAGGGGCTGGGGCCAACGTCCTGACTTTC
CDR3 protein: CASSQEGGAGANVLTF

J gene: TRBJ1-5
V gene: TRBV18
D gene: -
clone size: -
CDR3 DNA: TGTGCCAGCTCACCGGGGGCGGGAGAACGTAATCAGCCCCAGCATTTT
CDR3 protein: CASSPGAGERNQPQHF

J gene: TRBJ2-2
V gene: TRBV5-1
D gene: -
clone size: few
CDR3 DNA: TGCGCCAGCAGTGCGGGTTGGCCCAACACCGGGGAGCTGTTTTTT
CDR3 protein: CASSAGWPNTGELFF

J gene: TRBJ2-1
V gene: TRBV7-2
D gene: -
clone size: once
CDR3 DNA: TGTGCCAGCAGCTTACTCGGGGAAAGCTCCTACAATGAGCAGTTCTTC
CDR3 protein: CASSLLGESSYNEQFF

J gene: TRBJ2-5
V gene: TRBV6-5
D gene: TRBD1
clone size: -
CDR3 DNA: TGTGCCAGCAGTACAGGGGCCCCCATAGAGACCCAGTACTTC
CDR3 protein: CASSTGAPIETQYF

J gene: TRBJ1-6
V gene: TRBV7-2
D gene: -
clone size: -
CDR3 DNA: TGTGCCAGCAGCTGGGGGACACCGAATAATTCACCCCTCCACTTT
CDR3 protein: CASSWGTPNNSPLHF

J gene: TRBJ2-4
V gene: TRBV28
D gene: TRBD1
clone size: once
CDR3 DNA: TGTGCCAGCAGTCCGCCGACAGGGATTGGGAACATTCAGTACTTC
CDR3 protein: CASSPPTGIGNIQYF

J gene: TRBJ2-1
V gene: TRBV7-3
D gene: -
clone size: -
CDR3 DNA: TGTGCCAGCAGCTCCGCTAGGTTTCAGGAGCAGTTCTTC
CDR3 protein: CASSSARFQEQFF

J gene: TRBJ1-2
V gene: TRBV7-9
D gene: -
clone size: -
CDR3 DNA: TGTGCCAGCAGCTTAACGGCTTACAGGGAGAACTATGGCTACACCTTC
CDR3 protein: CASSLTAYRENYGYTF

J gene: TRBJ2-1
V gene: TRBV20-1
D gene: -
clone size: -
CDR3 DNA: TGCAGTGGGGCTCTATACAATGAGCAGTTCTTC
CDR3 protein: CSGALYNEQFF

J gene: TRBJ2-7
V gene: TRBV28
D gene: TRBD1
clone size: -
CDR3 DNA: TGTGCCAGCACTCAACCTGGGACAGCCTCCTACGAGCAGTACTTC
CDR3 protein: CASTQPGTASYEQYF

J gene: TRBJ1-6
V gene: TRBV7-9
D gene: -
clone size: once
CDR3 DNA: TGTGCCAGCAGCTTGTCGACAGCTGGGTCTTCACCCCTCCACTTT
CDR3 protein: CASSLSTAGSSPLHF

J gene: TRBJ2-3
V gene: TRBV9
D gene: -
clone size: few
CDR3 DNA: TGTGCCAGCAGCGTATGGTCCGGCGGGAGCACAGATACGCAGTATTTT
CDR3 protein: CASSVWSGGSTDTQYF

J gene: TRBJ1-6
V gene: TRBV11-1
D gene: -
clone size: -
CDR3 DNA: TGTGCCAGCAGCTTATCATCTCCGGGGGGCGGATCACCCCTCCACTTT
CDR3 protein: CASSLSSPGGGSPLHF

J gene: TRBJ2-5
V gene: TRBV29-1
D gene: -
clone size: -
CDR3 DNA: TGCAGCGTTGAGCGGGACGCAGGTAAAAAGACCCAGTACTTC
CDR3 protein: CSVERDAGKKTQYF

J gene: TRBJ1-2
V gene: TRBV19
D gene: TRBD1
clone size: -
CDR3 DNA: TGTGCCAGTAGTGCGACAGGGGGTAACTATGGCTACACCTTC
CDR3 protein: CASSATGGNYGYTF

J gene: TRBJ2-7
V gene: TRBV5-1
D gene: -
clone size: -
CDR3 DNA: TGCGCCAGCAGCCTAGGACAGTCCTACGAGCAGTACTTC
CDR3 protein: CASSLGQSYEQYF

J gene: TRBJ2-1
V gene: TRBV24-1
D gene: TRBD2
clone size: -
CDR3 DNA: TGTGCCACCAGTGACCCGATAGCGGGAGAGGACAATGAGCAGTTCTTC
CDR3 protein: CATSDPIAGEDNEQFF

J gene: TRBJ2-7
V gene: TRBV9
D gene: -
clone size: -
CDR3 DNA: TGTGCCAGCAGCCCCCAGCCGGGTTTGGAGCAGTACTTC
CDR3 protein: CASSPQPGLEQYF

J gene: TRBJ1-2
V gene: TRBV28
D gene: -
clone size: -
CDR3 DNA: TGTGCCATATCGGGAGGGTATTACTATGGCTACACCTTC
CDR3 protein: CAISGGYYYGYTF

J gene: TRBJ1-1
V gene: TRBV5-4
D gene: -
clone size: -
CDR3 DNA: TGTGCCAGCAGCTTGGCAGGGAACCCTGAAGCTTTCTTT
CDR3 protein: CASSLAGNPEAFF

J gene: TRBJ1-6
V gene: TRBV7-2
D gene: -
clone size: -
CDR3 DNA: TGTGCCAGCAGCCCACAACCCACAGGGTACTCACCCCTCCACTTT
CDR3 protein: CASSPQPTGYSPLHF

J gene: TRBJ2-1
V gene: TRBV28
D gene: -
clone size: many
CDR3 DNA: TGTGCCAGCAGGGGCGGGACTTCCTACAATGAGCAGTTCTTC
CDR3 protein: CASRGGTSYNEQFF

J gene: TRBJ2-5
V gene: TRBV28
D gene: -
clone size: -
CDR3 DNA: TGTGCCAGCAGTTTATTGGGCAGGGGAGCAGGGGAGACCCAGTACTTC
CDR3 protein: CASSLLGRGAGETQYF

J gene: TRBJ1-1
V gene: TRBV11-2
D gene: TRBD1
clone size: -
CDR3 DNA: TGTGCCAGCAGCCCACGGGACAGGGACTCCCGTCGGCCCGAAGCTTTCTTT
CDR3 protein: CASSPRDRDSRRPEAFF

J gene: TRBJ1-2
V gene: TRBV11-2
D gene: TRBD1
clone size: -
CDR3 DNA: TGTGCCAGCAGCTGGGGGACAGCTGGTCGAGGCTACACCTTC
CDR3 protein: CASSWGTAGRGYTF

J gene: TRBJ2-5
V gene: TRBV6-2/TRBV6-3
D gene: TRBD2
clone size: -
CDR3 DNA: TGTGCCAGCAGTTACTCGGGGGGGTCCCAGTACTTC
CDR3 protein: CASSYSGGSQYF

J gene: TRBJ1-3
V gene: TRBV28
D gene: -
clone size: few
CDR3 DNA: TGTGCCAGCAGTTTTTTCGGTCAGGGACTAGGAAACACCATATATTTT
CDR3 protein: CASSFFGQGLGNTIYF

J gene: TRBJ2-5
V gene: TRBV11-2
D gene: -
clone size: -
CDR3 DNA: TGTGCCAGCAGCCGTGAGGTCCAAGAGACCCAGTACTTC
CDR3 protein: CASSREVQETQYF

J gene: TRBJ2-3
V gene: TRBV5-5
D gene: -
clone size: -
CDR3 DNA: TGTGCCAGCAGCTTCCGACAGTCCCGCGGAGATACGCAGTATTTT
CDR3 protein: CASSFRQSRGDTQYF

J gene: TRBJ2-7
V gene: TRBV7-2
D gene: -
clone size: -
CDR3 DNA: TGTGCCAGCAGCTTAGGGGCAGGGTTGGAGCAGTACTTC
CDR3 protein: CASSLGAGLEQYF

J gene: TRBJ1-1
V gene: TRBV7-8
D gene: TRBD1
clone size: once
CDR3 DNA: TGTGCCAGCAGCTTAGAGGGGACAGGTCACACTGAAGCTTTCTTT
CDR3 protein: CASSLEGTGHTEAFF

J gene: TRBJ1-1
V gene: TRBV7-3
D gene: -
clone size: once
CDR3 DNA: TGTGCCAGCAGCTCGCAGGGGAGTGGCACTGAAGCTTTCTTT
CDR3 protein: CASSSQGSGTEAFF

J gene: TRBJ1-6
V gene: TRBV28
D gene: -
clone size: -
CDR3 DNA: TGTGCCAGCAGTGAGGGAGGCGCCCTCCACTTT
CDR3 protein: CASSEGGALHF

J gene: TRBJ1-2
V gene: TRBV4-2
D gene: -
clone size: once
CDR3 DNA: TGTGCCAGCAGCCAAGATCAGACTAGCGACTATGGCTACACCTTC
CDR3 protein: CASSQDQTSDYGYTF

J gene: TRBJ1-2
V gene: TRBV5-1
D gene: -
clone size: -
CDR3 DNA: TGCGCCAGCAGCTTGGAAGGGGGATTTTCCTATGGCTACACCTTC
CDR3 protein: CASSLEGGFSYGYTF

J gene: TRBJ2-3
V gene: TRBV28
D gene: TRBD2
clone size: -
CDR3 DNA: TGTGCCAGCACCCTAGGGACTATGAACACAGATACGCAGTATTTT
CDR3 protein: CASTLGTMNTDTQYF

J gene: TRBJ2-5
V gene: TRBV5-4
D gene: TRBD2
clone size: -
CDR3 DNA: TGTGCCAGCAGCTCGAGGACTAGCGGGAGACTGAAAGAGACCCAGTACTTC
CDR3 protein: CASSSRTSGRLKETQYF

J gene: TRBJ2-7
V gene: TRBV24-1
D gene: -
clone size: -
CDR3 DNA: TGTGCCACCAGTGACAGGGTTAATACCTACGAGCAGTACTTC
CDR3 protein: CATSDRVNTYEQYF

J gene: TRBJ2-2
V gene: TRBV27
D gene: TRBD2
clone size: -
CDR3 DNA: TGTGCCAGCAGTCCACTAGCGGGAGATAAGATAGGGGAGCTGTTTTTT
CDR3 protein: CASSPLAGDKIGELFF

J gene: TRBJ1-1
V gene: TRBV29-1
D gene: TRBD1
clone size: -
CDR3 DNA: TGCAGCGTCCAAATAGGGACAGCGAACACTGAAGCTTTCTTT
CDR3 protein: CSVQIGTANTEAFF

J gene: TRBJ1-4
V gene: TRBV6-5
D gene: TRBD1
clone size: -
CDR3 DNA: TGTGCCAGCAGCCACAGGGGGGATAATGAAAAACTGTTTTTT
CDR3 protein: CASSHRGDNEKLFF